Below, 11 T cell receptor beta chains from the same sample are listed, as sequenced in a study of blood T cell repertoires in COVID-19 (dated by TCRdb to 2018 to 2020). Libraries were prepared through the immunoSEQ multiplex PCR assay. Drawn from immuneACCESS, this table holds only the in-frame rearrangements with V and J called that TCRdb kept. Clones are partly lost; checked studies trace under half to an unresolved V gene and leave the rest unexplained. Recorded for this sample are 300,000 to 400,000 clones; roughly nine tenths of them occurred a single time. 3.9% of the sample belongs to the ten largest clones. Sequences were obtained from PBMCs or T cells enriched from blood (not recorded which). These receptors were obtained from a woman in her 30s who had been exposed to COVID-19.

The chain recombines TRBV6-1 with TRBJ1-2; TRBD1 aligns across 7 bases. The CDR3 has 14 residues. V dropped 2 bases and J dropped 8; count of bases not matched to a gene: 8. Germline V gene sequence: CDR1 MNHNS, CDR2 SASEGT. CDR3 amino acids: CASSEREGGEGYTF. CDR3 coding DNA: TGTGCCAGCAGTGAAAGGGAAGGGGGCGAGGGCTACACCTTC.

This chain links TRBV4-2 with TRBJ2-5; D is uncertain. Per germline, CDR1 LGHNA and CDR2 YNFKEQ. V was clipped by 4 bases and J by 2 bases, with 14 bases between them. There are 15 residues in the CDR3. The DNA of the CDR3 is TGTGCCAGCAGCCCGTCGTTCGGAGTACAAGAGACCCAGTACTTC. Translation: CASSPSFGVQETQYF.

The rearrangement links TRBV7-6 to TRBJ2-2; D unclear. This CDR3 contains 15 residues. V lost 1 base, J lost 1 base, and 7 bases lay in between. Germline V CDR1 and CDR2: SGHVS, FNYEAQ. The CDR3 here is CASSLGEKNTGELFF. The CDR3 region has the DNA TGTGCCAGCAGCTTAGGTGAGAAGAACACCGGGGAGCTGTTTTTT.

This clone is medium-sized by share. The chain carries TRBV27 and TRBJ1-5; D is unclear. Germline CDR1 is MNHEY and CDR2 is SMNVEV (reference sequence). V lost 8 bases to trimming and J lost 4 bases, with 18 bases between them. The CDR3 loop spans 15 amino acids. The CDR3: CASSLKPELNQPQHF. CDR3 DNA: TGTGCCAGCTCCCTCAAGCCCGAGTTGAATCAGCCCCAGCATTTT.

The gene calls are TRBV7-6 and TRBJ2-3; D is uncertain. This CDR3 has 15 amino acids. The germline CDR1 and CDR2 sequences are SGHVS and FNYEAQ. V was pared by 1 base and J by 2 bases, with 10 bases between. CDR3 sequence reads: CASSLDLTVTDTQYF. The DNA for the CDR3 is TGTGCCAGCAGCTTAGATCTGACTGTCACAGATACGCAGTATTTT.

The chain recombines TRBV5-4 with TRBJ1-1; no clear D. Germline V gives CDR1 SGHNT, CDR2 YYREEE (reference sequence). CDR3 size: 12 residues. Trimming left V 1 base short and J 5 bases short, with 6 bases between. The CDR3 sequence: CASSLSETEAFF. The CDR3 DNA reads TGTGCCAGCAGCTTGAGCGAGACTGAAGCTTTCTTT.

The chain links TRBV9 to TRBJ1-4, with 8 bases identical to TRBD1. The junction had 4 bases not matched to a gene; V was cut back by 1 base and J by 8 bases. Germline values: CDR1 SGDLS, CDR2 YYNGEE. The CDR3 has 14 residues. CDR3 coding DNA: TGTGCCAGCAGCGTACAGGGGGCAGACGAAAAACTGTTTTTT. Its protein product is CASSVQGADEKLFF.

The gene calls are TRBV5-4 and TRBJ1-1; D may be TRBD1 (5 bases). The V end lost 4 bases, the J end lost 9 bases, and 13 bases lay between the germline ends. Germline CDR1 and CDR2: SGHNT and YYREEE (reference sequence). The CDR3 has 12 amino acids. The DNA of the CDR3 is TGTGCCAGCAGCCGTGGGGGACTTAAAGCTTTCTTT. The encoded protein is CASSRGGLKAFF.

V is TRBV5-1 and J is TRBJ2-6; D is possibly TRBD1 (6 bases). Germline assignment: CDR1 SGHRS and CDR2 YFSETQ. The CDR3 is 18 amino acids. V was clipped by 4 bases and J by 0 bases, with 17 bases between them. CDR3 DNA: TGCGCCAGCAGCCCCCGACAGGACCTTCTCTCTGGGGCCAACGTCCTGACTTTC. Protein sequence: CASSPRQDLLSGANVLTF.

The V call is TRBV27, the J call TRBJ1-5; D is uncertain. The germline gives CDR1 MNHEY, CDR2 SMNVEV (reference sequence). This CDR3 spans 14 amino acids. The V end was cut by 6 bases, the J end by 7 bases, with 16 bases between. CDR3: CASRSFATGQPQHF. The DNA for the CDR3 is TGTGCCAGCAGATCCTTTGCGACGGGGCAGCCCCAGCATTTT.

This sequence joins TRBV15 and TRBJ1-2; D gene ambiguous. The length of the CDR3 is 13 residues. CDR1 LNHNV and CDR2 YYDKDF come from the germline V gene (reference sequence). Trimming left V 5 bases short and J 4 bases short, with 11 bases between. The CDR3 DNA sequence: TGTGCCACCAGCGGCAGGAACTTCTATGGCTACACCTTC. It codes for CATSGRNFYGYTF.